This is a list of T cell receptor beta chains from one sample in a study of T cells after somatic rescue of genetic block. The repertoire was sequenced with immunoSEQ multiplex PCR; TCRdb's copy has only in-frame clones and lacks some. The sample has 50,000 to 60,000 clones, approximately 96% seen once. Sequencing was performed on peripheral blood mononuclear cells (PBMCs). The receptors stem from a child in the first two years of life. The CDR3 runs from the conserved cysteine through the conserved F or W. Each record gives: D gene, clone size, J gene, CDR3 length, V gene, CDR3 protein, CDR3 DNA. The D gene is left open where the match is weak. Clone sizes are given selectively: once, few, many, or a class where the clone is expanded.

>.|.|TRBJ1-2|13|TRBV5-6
CASSLAWFYGYTF
TGTGCCAGCAGCTTGGCCTGGTTCTATGGCTACACCTTC
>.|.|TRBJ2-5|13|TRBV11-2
CASSLEGEGTQYF
TGTGCCAGCAGCTTAGAGGGAGAAGGGACCCAGTACTTC
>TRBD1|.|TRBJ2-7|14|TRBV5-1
CASSPGQGGHEQYF
TGCGCCAGCAGCCCGGGACAGGGGGGCCACGAGCAGTACTTC
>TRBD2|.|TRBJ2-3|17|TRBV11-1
CASSPGTSGASTDTQYF
TGTGCCAGCAGCCCTGGGACTAGCGGAGCTAGCACAGATACGCAGTATTTT
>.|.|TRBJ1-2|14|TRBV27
CASSLGLANYGYTF
TGTGCCAGCAGTTTGGGTTTAGCTAACTATGGCTACACCTTC
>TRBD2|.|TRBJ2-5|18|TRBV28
CASSLMTSGRPWGETQYF
TGTGCCAGCAGTTTGATGACTAGCGGGAGGCCCTGGGGAGAGACCCAGTACTTC
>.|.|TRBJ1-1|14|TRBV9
CASSPHSQNTEAFF
TGTGCCAGCAGCCCACACTCCCAGAACACTGAAGCTTTCTTT
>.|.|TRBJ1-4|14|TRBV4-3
CASSGKGTNEKLFF
TGCGCCAGCAGCGGGAAGGGCACTAATGAAAAACTGTTTTTT
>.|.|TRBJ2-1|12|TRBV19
CARRRWNNEQFF
TGTGCCAGAAGACGGTGGAACAATGAGCAGTTCTTC
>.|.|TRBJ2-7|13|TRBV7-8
CASSPAWGYEQYF
TGTGCCAGCAGCCCGGCTTGGGGCTACGAGCAGTACTTC
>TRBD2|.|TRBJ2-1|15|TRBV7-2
CASSRTSGSYNEQFF
TGTGCCAGCAGCCGCACTAGCGGGAGCTACAATGAGCAGTTCTTC
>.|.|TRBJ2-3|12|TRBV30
CAWNQNGDTQYF
TGTGCCTGGAACCAGAACGGAGATACGCAGTATTTT
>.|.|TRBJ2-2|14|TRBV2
CASSDYRDTGELFF
TGTGCCAGCAGTGATTACAGGGACACCGGGGAGCTGTTTTTT
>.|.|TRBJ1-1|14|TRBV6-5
CASSYGVPNTEAFF
TGTGCCAGCAGTTACGGGGTTCCGAACACTGAAGCTTTCTTT
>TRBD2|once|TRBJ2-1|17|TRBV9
CASSHPVAGGNGNEQFF
TGTGCCAGCAGCCACCCCGTAGCGGGAGGAAACGGGAATGAGCAGTTCTTC
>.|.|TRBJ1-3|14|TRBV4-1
CASRESGAGNTIYF
TGCGCCAGCCGGGAGAGTGGGGCCGGAAACACCATATATTTT
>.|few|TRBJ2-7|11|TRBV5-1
CASSLGYEQYF
TGCGCCAGCAGCTTGGGCTACGAGCAGTACTTC
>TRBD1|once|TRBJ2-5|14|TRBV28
CASSLSGTGETQYF
TGTGCCAGCAGCCTGTCCGGGACAGGGGAGACCCAGTACTTC
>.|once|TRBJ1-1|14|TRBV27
CASRDNTGTTEAFF
TGTGCCAGCAGGGACAATACAGGGACCACTGAAGCTTTCTTT
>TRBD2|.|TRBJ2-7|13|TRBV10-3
CATAGTSGSEQYF
TGTGCCACCGCCGGGACTAGCGGGAGCGAGCAGTACTTC
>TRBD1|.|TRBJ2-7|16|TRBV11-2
CASSLTTGVRGYEQYF
TGTGCCAGCAGCTTAACCACAGGGGTAAGGGGCTACGAGCAGTACTTC
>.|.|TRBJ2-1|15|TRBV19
CASSPRHLSYNEQFF
TGTGCCAGTAGCCCTCGGCACCTATCCTACAATGAGCAGTTCTTC
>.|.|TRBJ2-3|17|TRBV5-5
CASSFGMFLTSTDTQYF
TGTGCCAGCAGCTTCGGTATGTTTCTAACTAGCACAGATACGCAGTATTTT
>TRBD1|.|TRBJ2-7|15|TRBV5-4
CASSFITGGSYEQYF
TGTGCCAGCAGCTTTATAACAGGGGGATCCTACGAGCAGTACTTC
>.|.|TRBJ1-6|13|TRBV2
CASRWTDNSPLHF
TGTGCCAGCAGGTGGACAGATAATTCACCCCTCCACTTT
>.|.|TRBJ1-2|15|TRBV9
CASSPGGGGNYGYTF
TGTGCCAGCAGCCCCGGGGGGGGCGGTAACTATGGCTACACCTTC
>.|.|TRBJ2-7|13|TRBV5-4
CASSRDKPYEQYF
TGTGCCAGCAGCAGGGACAAACCCTACGAGCAGTACTTC
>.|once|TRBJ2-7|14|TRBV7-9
CASSLVHSSYEQYF
TGTGCCAGCAGCTTAGTTCACTCGTCCTACGAGCAGTACTTC
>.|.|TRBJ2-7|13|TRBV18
CASSPPGRYEQYF
TGTGCCAGCTCACCACCAGGTAGATACGAGCAGTACTTC
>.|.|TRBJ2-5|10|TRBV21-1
CASSQGAQYF
TGTGCCAGCAGCCAAGGGGCCCAGTACTTC
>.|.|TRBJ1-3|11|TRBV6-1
CASSQGNTIYF
TGTGCCAGCAGTCAGGGAAACACCATATATTTT
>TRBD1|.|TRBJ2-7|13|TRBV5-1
CASSSDREHEQYF
TGCGCCAGCAGCTCGGACAGGGAACACGAGCAGTACTTC
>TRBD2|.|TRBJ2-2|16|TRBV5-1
CASSFSGRRNTGELFF
TGCGCCAGCAGCTTCAGCGGGAGAAGGAACACCGGGGAGCTGTTTTTT
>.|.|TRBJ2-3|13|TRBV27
CASSPRVTDTQYF
TGTGCCAGCAGTCCAAGGGTAACAGATACGCAGTATTTT
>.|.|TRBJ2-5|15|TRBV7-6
CASSRGLTHQETQYF
TGTGCCAGCAGCCGGGGACTTACCCACCAAGAGACCCAGTACTTC
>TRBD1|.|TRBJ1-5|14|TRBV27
CASSLGQGNQPQHF
TGTGCCAGCAGTCTTGGACAGGGCAATCAGCCCCAGCATTTT
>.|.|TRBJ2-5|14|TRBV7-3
CASSLGGARETQYF
TGTGCCAGCAGCTTAGGTGGGGCGCGGGAGACCCAGTACTTC